The 28 T cell receptor beta chains in this list originate from one sample, sequenced in a study of blood T cell repertoires in COVID-19. Produced via immunoSEQ multiplex PCR; TCRdb's table is partial and in-frame only. The repertoire has about 310,000 clones, 80% to 90% of them found once; the top ten carry 1%. Sequencing was performed on peripheral blood. These receptors all come from a man aged 45 to 65 with active or convalescent COVID-19.

This clone appeared a single time. The chain is built from TRBV11-2 and TRBJ1-5, with D perhaps TRBD1 (5 bases). Trimming took off 5 bases at V and 5 bases at J, with 10 bases between the two ends. Germline V gives CDR1 SGHAT, CDR2 FQNNGV. The CDR3 loop spans 13 amino acids. CDR3 in DNA: TGTGCCAGCAGCGCAGGGTTGGATCAGCCCCAGCATTTT. This translates into CASSAGLDQPQHF.

Only a few counts were recorded for this clone. The CDR3 reads CASSFRGFTGELFF. CDR3 in DNA: TGTGCCAGCAGTTTTAGGGGGTTCACCGGGGAGCTGTTTTTT. The chain carries TRBV28 and TRBJ2-2, with D maybe TRBD1 (6 bases). The V end lost 3 bases, the J end lost 4 bases, and 9 bases lay between the germline ends. Germline V gives CDR1 MDHEN, CDR2 SYDVKM. The CDR3 consists of 14 residues.

This clone was picked up a small number of times. CDR3: CASSLNLRETDTQYF. CDR3 DNA: TGCGCCAGCAGCTTGAATTTACGGGAGACAGATACGCAGTATTTT. The rearrangement uses TRBV5-1 and TRBJ2-3; TRBD2 might be the D (6 bases). The length of the CDR3 is 15 residues. V was shortened by 1 base and J by 3 bases, with 12 bases between the two germline ends. The germline V gene encodes CDR1 SGHRS and CDR2 YFSETQ.

The chain joins TRBV27 to TRBJ1-6; 8 nucleotides line up with TRBD1. The germline V gene encodes CDR1 MNHEY and CDR2 SMNVEV (reference sequence). Trimming at V came to 5 bases and at J to 4 bases, leaving 7 bases not matched to a gene. This CDR3 has 16 residues. The CDR3 loop reads CASSPIGTGYNSPLHF. The DNA for the CDR3 is TGTGCCAGCAGTCCCATCGGGACAGGTTATAATTCACCCCTCCACTTT.

CDR3 sequence (DNA): TGTGCCAGCAGTCTTGGACAGTACGAGCAGTACTTC. The encoded protein is CASSLGQYEQYF. This chain links TRBV12-3 or TRBV12-4 with TRBJ2-7; possible D gene TRBD1, 6 bases. The CDR3 is 12 amino acids. V was trimmed by 5 bases and J by 4 bases, leaving 9 bases between them.

For the CDR3, the DNA is TGTGCCAGCAGTCACGGGACAGGCCATCGTTCACCCCTCCACTTT. Protein product: CASSHGTGHRSPLHF. The V and J genes are TRBV28 and TRBJ1-6; the match to TRBD1 covers 8 bases. J was trimmed by 9 bases and V by 5 bases; bases with no gene match: 9. This CDR3 region has 15 residues. Germline-derived CDR1 and CDR2 are MDHEN and SYDVKM.

J is TRBJ2-2 and V is TRBV10-3; D is perhaps TRBD2 (7 bases). The ends were cut back, 3 bases at V and 8 bases at J, with 25 bases in the middle. The germline V gene has CDR1 ENHRY and CDR2 SYGVKD. The CDR3 length is 18 residues. CDR3 DNA: TGTGCCATCAGTGAACCGGTAGGGGGAGGGCCAAGCGCGGGGGAGCTGTTTTTT. As protein: CAISEPVGGGPSAGELFF.

The gene calls are TRBV4-3 and TRBJ1-2; D remains unclear. V was trimmed by 0 bases and J by 8 bases, leaving 13 bases between them. Germline V gives CDR1 LGHNA, CDR2 YSLEER. CDR3 length: 14 amino acids. DNA of the CDR3: TGCGCCAGCAGCCAAGACACGGGATCGGAAGGCTACACCTTC. Translation: CASSQDTGSEGYTF.

CDR3 region: CASSLGLAGEGETQYF. The CDR3 DNA follows: TGCGCCAGCAGCCTAGGACTAGCGGGAGAGGGGGAGACCCAGTACTTC. The chain carries TRBV5-1 and TRBJ2-5, with 13 bases matching TRBD2. This CDR3 has 16 amino acids. After removal of 4 bases from V and 5 bases from J, the junction contained 8 bases not matched to a gene. Germline V gene sequence: CDR1 SGHRS, CDR2 YFSETQ.

V gene TRBV10-2 combines with J gene TRBJ2-4, with 7 nucleotides matching TRBD1. V trimming: 3 bases; J trimming: 3 bases; junction bases outside the gene matches: 2. CDR3 length: 14 residues. Germline V gives CDR1 WSHSY, CDR2 SAAADI. The CDR3 DNA reads TGCGCCAGCAGTGAAGGGACAGACAAAAACATTCAGTACTTC. The encoded protein is CASSEGTDKNIQYF.

This clone turned up a few times. The chain carries TRBV18 and TRBJ1-2; D ambiguous. The length of the CDR3 is 16 residues. Germline lookup yields CDR1 KGHSH and CDR2 LQKENI. V lost 1 base and J 3 bases, leaving 15 bases between the germline ends. The CDR3 spells CASSPQGRGVDYGYTF. The DNA of the CDR3 is TGTGCCAGCTCACCACAAGGACGGGGTGTGGACTATGGCTACACCTTC.

This chain connects TRBV19 to TRBJ2-7, with 8 bases identical to TRBD2. This CDR3 is built from 16 residues. Trimming cost V 5 bases and J 2 bases; bases outside gene matches: 11. Germline CDR1 reads LNHDA; CDR2 reads SQIVND (reference sequence). CDR3 amino acids: CASSPSYGGRTYEQYF. The CDR3 coding sequence is TGTGCCAGTAGTCCCAGTTACGGCGGGAGGACCTACGAGCAGTACTTC.

DNA for the CDR3: TGTGCCAGCAGCTTGGGCAGGGATCGGCAGTTCTTC. It encodes CASSLGRDRQFF. V gene TRBV5-6 combines with J gene TRBJ2-1, with TRBD1 as a possible D gene (5 bases). The CDR3 is made up of 12 amino acids. Germline V gene lookup returns CDR1 SGHDT and CDR2 YYEEEE. Trimming left V 0 bases short and J 12 bases short, with 10 bases between.

The CDR3: CATSDTRGKDEKLFF. The CDR3 DNA reads as TGTGCCACCAGTGATACCAGGGGGAAGGATGAAAAACTGTTTTTT. The chain combines TRBV24-1 with TRBJ1-4, with 7 positions matching TRBD1. The CDR3 length is 15 residues. V was clipped by 3 bases and J by 6 bases; unmatched bases: 6. From germline, CDR1 is KGHDR and CDR2 SFDVKD.

This clone is a singleton in its sample. This chain connects TRBV5-6 to TRBJ2-7; tentatively, D is TRBD2 (5 bases). The V gene's germline CDR1 is SGHDT and CDR2 YYEEEE. This CDR3 has 16 amino acids. The V end lost 0 bases, the J end lost 6 bases, and 19 bases lay between the germline ends. The CDR3 region has the DNA TGTGCCAGCAGCTTGGATGCTGCGCATCCTCGGGGCGAGCAGTACTTC. It yields the protein CASSLDAAHPRGEQYF.

The chain recombines TRBV28 with TRBJ2-2, with a weak D call TRBD1 (5 bases). V was shortened by 3 bases and J by 6 bases, with 11 bases between the two germline ends. CDR1 MDHEN and CDR2 SYDVKM come from the germline V gene. The CDR3 runs to 14 residues. CDR3 region: CASSLNRLAGELFF. In nucleotides, the CDR3 is TGTGCCAGCAGTTTGAACAGGCTGGCCGGGGAGCTGTTTTTT.

V usage is TRBV19 and J usage is TRBJ2-5; 9 nucleotides align to TRBD2. Germline CDR1 reads LNHDA; CDR2 reads SQIVND (reference sequence). This CDR3 contains 13 residues. J lost 4 bases, V lost 5 bases, and 2 bases had no gene match. The chain's CDR3 is CASSGGRAETQYF. DNA for the CDR3: TGTGCCAGTAGTGGCGGGAGGGCAGAGACCCAGTACTTC.

The chain employs TRBV5-4 and TRBJ2-1, with TRBD2 as a possible D gene (5 bases). V lost 3 bases and J 9 bases, leaving 7 bases between the germline ends. Germline CDR1 reads SGHNT; CDR2 reads YYREEE (reference sequence). The CDR3 is made up of 11 amino acids. CDR3 region: CASSSDSEQFF. As DNA, the CDR3 is TGTGCCAGCAGCTCGGACTCTGAGCAGTTCTTC. Looking up the rest from reference TRBV5-4 and TRBJ2-1 gives the full variable domain: ETGVTQSPTHLIKTRGQQVTLRCSSQSGHNTVSWYQQALGQGPQFIFQYYREEENGRGNFPPRFSGLQFPNYSSELNVNALELDDSALYLCASSSDSEQFFGPGTRLTVL.

This clone was counted a few times. This chain joins TRBV9 and TRBJ2-2; 12 nucleotides align to TRBD2. The CDR3 has 18 residues. The V gene's germline CDR1 is SGDLS and CDR2 YYNGEE. V lost 0 bases to trimming and J lost 5 bases; unmatched junction nucleotides: 8. Here the CDR3 reads CASSVVGLAGPGTGELFF. CDR3 DNA sequence: TGTGCCAGCAGCGTAGTAGGACTAGCGGGGCCTGGGACCGGGGAGCTGTTTTTT.

This CDR3 reads CASSLNRVDLRDTQYF. The CDR3 nucleotides are TGTGCCAGCAGCTTAAATCGGGTTGATTTAAGAGATACGCAGTATTTT. The chain couples TRBV5-5 to TRBJ2-3; no clear D. CDR1 SGHKS and CDR2 YYEKEE come from the germline V gene (reference sequence). This CDR3 comprises 16 residues. The ends were cut back, 2 bases at V and 5 bases at J, with 18 bases in the middle. Combining the CDR3 with reference TRBV5-5 and TRBJ2-3 gives the whole variable domain DAGVTQSPTHLIKTRGQQVTLRCSPISGHKSVSWYQQVLGQGPQFIFQYYEKEERGRGNFPDRFSARQFPNYSSELNVNALLLGDSALYLCASSLNRVDLRDTQYFGPGTRLTVL.

This chain uses TRBV28 with TRBJ2-7; D remains ambiguous. Trimming removed 4 bases from V and 4 bases from J, with 14 bases in between. Germline V gene data show CDR1 as MDHEN and CDR2 as SYDVKM. The CDR3 length is 14 residues. Here the CDR3 reads CASSSPNGAYEQYF. DNA of the CDR3: TGTGCCAGCAGTTCCCCAAACGGAGCTTACGAGCAGTACTTC. The full variable domain, completed using reference TRBV28 and TRBJ2-7, is DVKVTQSSRYLVKRTGEKVFLECVQDMDHENMFWYRQDPGLGLRLIYFSYDVKMKEKGDIPEGYSVSREKKERFSLILESASTNQTSMYLCASSSPNGAYEQYFGPGTRLTVT.

The chain couples TRBV6-2 or TRBV6-3 to TRBJ2-2, with D possibly TRBD2 on 5 matching bases. Trimming removed 3 bases from V and 0 bases from J, with 11 bases in between. Germline-derived CDR1 and CDR2 are MNHEY and SVGEGT. This CDR3 has 16 residues. This CDR3 is CASSYSEPPNTGELFF. The CDR3 bases are TGTGCCAGCAGTTATAGCGAGCCTCCGAACACCGGGGAGCTGTTTTTT.

The chain combines TRBV28 with TRBJ2-4; 8 bases are shared with TRBD1. Germline CDR1 and CDR2: MDHEN and SYDVKM. The CDR3 runs 17 residues. After removal of 2 bases from V and 0 bases from J, the junction contained 6 bases not matched to a gene. Written as DNA, the CDR3 is TGTGCCAGCAGTTTAATCGCCAGGGGGCAAGCCAAAAACATTCAGTACTTC. Its protein is CASSLIARGQAKNIQYF.

The chain is built from TRBV10-3 and TRBJ2-7; D perhaps matches TRBD1 (6 bases). The CDR3 totals 12 residues. Germline CDR1 ENHRY, CDR2 SYGVKD. V was clipped by 3 bases and J by 6 bases, with 9 bases between them. CDR3 amino acids: CAISDRDTEQYF. The CDR3 nucleotides read TGTGCCATCAGTGATAGGGACACCGAGCAGTACTTC.

V is TRBV2 and J is TRBJ1-1; D not resolved. Germline V gene sequence: CDR1 SNHLY, CDR2 FYNNEI. The CDR3 covers 14 residues. The V and J ends lost 4 bases and 0 bases respectively, with 9 bases between them. The CDR3 bases are TGTGCCAGCAGTGTTCAACAGATGAACACTGAAGCTTTCTTT. Its protein product is CASSVQQMNTEAFF.

This chain uses TRBV28 with TRBJ2-3, with 10 bases matching TRBD1. The CDR3 extends over 17 amino acids. The ends lost 5 bases at V and 2 bases at J; junction bases unmatched: 10. Per the germline V gene, CDR1 is MDHEN and CDR2 is SYDVKM. The CDR3 region is CASSPEEDRGNTDTQYF. CDR3 nucleotides: TGTGCCAGCAGTCCAGAAGAGGACAGGGGGAACACAGATACGCAGTATTTT.

The chain combines TRBV5-8 with TRBJ2-7; D is undetermined. With 2 bases removed from V and 2 bases from J, the gap between germline ends came to 8 bases. Germline CDR1 SGHTS, CDR2 YDEGEE. The CDR3 runs 13 residues. CDR3 protein: CASSLPYTYEQYF. The CDR3 region has the DNA TGTGCCAGCAGCTTACCCTATACCTACGAGCAGTACTTC.

V is TRBV2 and J is TRBJ2-1; D may be TRBD1 (6 bases). Per the germline V gene, CDR1 is SNHLY and CDR2 is FYNNEI. V lost 7 bases and J lost 9, with 16 bases in between. This CDR3 is built from 13 residues. The DNA of the CDR3 is TGTGCCAGCAACGGTGATCAGGGGATTGAGCAGTTCTTC. Its protein product is CASNGDQGIEQFF.